The rows below give T cell receptor beta chains drawn from one sample of a study of T cell repertoires in cytomegalovirus infection. MiXCR was run by TCRdb on the reads, yielding one entry per CDR3 protein. There are fewer than 65,000 distinct CDR3 sequences in the sample; about a fifth occur only once, and 26% lies in the top ten. These receptors are not linked to any known antigen. The source material was CD8+ T cells from cultured PBMCs, sampled from culture after CMV antigen stimulation. All receptors derive from a human donor in good health (CMV status not recorded). Some clones in this sample may be carry-over from other donors' samples. CDR3s include the opening cysteine and the closing phenylalanine or tryptophan. The order of the fields is D gene, clone size, V gene, J gene, CDR3 protein, CDR3 DNA. A D gene is named only where the DNA matches it firmly. Expanded clones get a size class; other rows say once, few or many, or leave the size out.

.,.,TRBV4-1,TRBJ1-5,CASSQDRRSNQPQHF,TGCGCCAGCAGCCAAGATCGCCGTAGCAATCAGCCCCAGCATTTT
.,few,TRBV7-9,TRBJ2-3,CASSSTKGGRQDTQYF,TGTGCCAGCAGCTCTACGAAGGGGGGCCGTCAGGATACGCAGTATTTT
TRBD1,many,TRBV7-2,TRBJ2-7,CASSLGYRDRGYEQYF,TGTGCCAGCAGCTTAGGATACCGGGACAGGGGATACGAGCAGTACTTC
.,.,TRBV7-2,TRBJ2-7,CASSLKEGWPLSHF,TGTGCCAGCAGCTTAAAAGAGGGCTGGCCTCTAAGCCACTTC
TRBD2,.,TRBV20-1,TRBJ2-7,CSAGSGTSDLYEQYF,TGCAGTGCTGGGTCCGGGACTAGCGATCTCTACGAGCAGTACTTC
.,few,TRBV7-9,TRBJ2-4,CASSPGQGGDKNIQYF,TGTGCCAGCAGCCCCGGACAGGGAGGGGACAAAAACATTCAGTACTTC
.,.,TRBV7-2,TRBJ1-2,CASSARTVYGYTF,TGTGCCAGCAGCGCCAGGACAGTCTATGGCTACACCTTC
TRBD2,few,TRBV2,TRBJ2-5,CASGRLAGQETQYF,TGTGCCAGCGGACGTCTAGCGGGACAAGAGACCCAGTACTTC
.,few,TRBV7-2,TRBJ2-7,CASSILRGGIYEQYF,TGTGCCAGCAGCATCCTTAGGGGGGGGATCTACGAGCAGTACTTC
.,.,TRBV12-3/TRBV12-4,TRBJ2-7,CATIGDSSYEQYF,TGTGCCACCATAGGGGATTCTTCCTACGAGCAGTACTTC
TRBD2,many,TRBV20-1,TRBJ2-7,CSAKGTSSYEQYF,TGCAGTGCTAAGGGGACTAGCTCCTACGAGCAGTACTTC
.,few,TRBV10-1,TRBJ2-1,CASNPQGQLYNEQFF,TGCGCCAGCAACCCCCAGGGGCAGTTGTACAATGAGCAGTTCTTC
.,.,TRBV6-1,TRBJ1-2,CASRTTELSNYGYTF,TGTGCCAGCAGGACAACAGAGCTCTCTAACTATGGCTACACCTTC
TRBD2,.,TRBV29-1,TRBJ2-3,CSAVGTSGATDTQYF,TGCAGCGCCGTCGGGACTAGCGGGGCGACAGATACGCAGTATTTT
TRBD2,few,TRBV12-3/TRBV12-4,TRBJ2-3,CASSWASGRTDTQYF,TGTGCCAGCAGTTGGGCTAGCGGGCGCACAGATACGCAGTATTTT
.,.,TRBV27,TRBJ2-1,CASTPQGTRDATMQFF,TGTGCCAGCACCCCACAGGGAACGCGGGACGCCACTATGCAGTTCTTC
TRBD1,.,TRBV4-1,TRBJ2-2,CASSQDIGQGGTGELFF,TGCGCCAGCAGCCAAGACATTGGACAGGGCGGGACCGGGGAGCTGTTTTTT
.,many,TRBV7-9,TRBJ1-2,CASTPKGLFYGYTF,TGTGCCAGCACCCCCAAGGGACTATTCTATGGCTACACCTTC
TRBD2,.,TRBV12-3/TRBV12-4,TRBJ2-5,CASSFSSGRELETQYF,TGTGCCAGCAGTTTTAGTAGCGGGAGGGAACTAGAGACCCAGTACTTC
.,few,TRBV7-8,TRBJ2-3,CASSYLRGDTQYF,TGTGCCAGCAGCTATCTCCGGGGTGATACGCAGTATTTT
.,.,TRBV5-5,TRBJ2-1,CASSFPQGNEQFF,TGTGCCAGCAGTTTTCCCCAGGGCAATGAGCAGTTCTTC
TRBD2,few,TRBV11-2,TRBJ2-7,CASSVLAGGSYEQYF,TGTGCCAGCAGCGTGCTAGCGGGAGGGTCCTACGAGCAGTACTTC
TRBD1,once,TRBV11-1,TRBJ1-2,CASSLEGTGDGYTF,TGTGCCAGCAGCTTAGAAGGGACAGGGGATGGCTACACCTTC
.,.,TRBV7-9,TRBJ2-5,CASSRTGTGDAQYF,TGTGCCAGCTCCCGTACCGGGACTGGGGACGCCCAGTACTTC
.,.,TRBV7-9,TRBJ2-1,CASAPNYNEQFF,TGTGCCAGCGCACCGAACTACAATGAGCAGTTCTTC
TRBD1,.,TRBV7-3,TRBJ2-2,CASSYRQGSGELFF,TGTGCCAGCAGCTATCGACAGGGATCCGGGGAGCTGTTTTTT
TRBD2,many,TRBV7-2,TRBJ2-6,CASSFGTSFNVLTF,TGTGCCAGCAGCTTCGGGACTAGCTTCAACGTCCTGACTTTC
.,few,TRBV4-3,TRBJ2-1,CASSQDPSIYNEQFF,TGCGCCAGCAGCCAAGACCCCTCAATCTACAATGAGCAGTTCTTC
.,few,TRBV7-2,TRBJ1-1,CASRAARGTEAFF,TGTGCCAGCAGAGCTGCGCGGGGCACTGAAGCTTTCTTT
.,few,TRBV7-2,TRBJ2-3,CASSPSITDTQYF,TGTGCCAGCAGTCCCTCGATCACAGATACGCAGTATTTT
TRBD1,few,TRBV6-5,TRBJ2-7,CASSYRRQGYEQYF,TGTGCCAGCAGTTACCGTAGACAGGGGTACGAGCAGTACTTC
.,.,TRBV2,TRBJ2-7,CASLGGSYEQYF,TGTGCCAGCTTGGGGGGCTCCTACGAGCAGTACTTC
.,few,TRBV11-2,TRBJ1-2,CASSFGQGKGYTF,TGTGCCAGCAGCTTCGGGCAGGGGAAAGGCTACACCTTC
TRBD1,.,TRBV14,TRBJ2-2,CASSQDRAGTGELFF,TGTGCCAGCAGCCAGGACAGGGCGGGCACCGGGGAGCTGTTTTTT
.,few,TRBV6-1,TRBJ2-7,CASRQGGPREQYF,TGTGCCAGCCGGCAAGGCGGACCGAGGGAGCAGTACTTC
.,many,TRBV12-3/TRBV12-4,TRBJ2-7,CASTPGGTEQYF,TGTGCCAGCACCCCTGGGGGAACCGAGCAGTACTTC